This TCR beta chain emerged from a study of early stage breast cancer tumors. Study results and caveats: Comparing each tissue with blood distinguished tumor from normal in most of the 16 patients. Commonly generated sequences made up most enriched TCRB sequences shared between patients.

The protocol was immunoSEQ multiplex PCR, while the TCRdb copy is restricted to in-frame clones and leaves out a portion. The table records roughly 48,000 clones, roughly 80% of them present only once. Germline-derived CDR1 and CDR2 are MNHEY and SVGAGI. Between the trimmed V and J ends, which lost 6 bases and 7 bases, there was a span of 20 bases. This CDR3 spans 15 amino acids. Of note for this clone: Its antigen is unidentified.

Sequences were obtained from blood. The origin of this receptor is a person aged 45-60 years with breast cancer. The chain is built from TRBV6-5 and TRBJ2-3; the D gene is possibly TRBD2 (6 bases). CDR3 coding DNA: TGTGCCAGCAGGGTCCCCGGAGGGAAAGTAAATACGCAGTATTTT. Its protein product is CASRVPGGKVNTQYF.